These 30 T cell receptor beta chains came from one sample sequenced in a study of metastatic and nonmetastatic thyroid tumors. Via MiXCR, TCRdb re-called the PCR reads. In the table there are 15,000 to 20,000 clones, around 29% of which are singletons. Prior to thyroid surgery, none of the patients had received any treatment. Material: blood. The receptors come from a female donor with papillary thyroid cancer or a benign thyroid nodule (not recorded which). Some clones in this sample may be carry-over from other donors' samples.

In nucleotides, the CDR3 is TGCAGTGCTAGAGCGAGGGACAGGGGAGGCACAGATACGCAGTATTTT. It yields the protein CSARARDRGGTDTQYF. The rearrangement links TRBV20-1 to TRBJ2-3; 10 bases line up with TRBD1. This CDR3 region has 16 residues. V shed 1 base and J 1 base; nucleotides not matched to a gene: 5. Germline V gene sequence: CDR1 DFQATT, CDR2 SNEGSKA (reference sequence).

Sample share makes this clone medium-sized. V usage is TRBV5-1 and J usage is TRBJ2-1, with D uncertain. Trimming took off 4 bases at V and 1 base at J, with 9 bases between the two ends. The CDR3 extends over 14 amino acids. Germline lookup yields CDR1 SGHRS and CDR2 YFSETQ. CDR3 coding DNA: TGCGCCAGCAGCCCCTACGAGTCCTACAATGAGCAGTTCTTC. It is translated as CASSPYESYNEQFF.

This clone has a count of ten or more. This chain uses TRBV7-9 with TRBJ1-1, with TRBD1 as a possible D gene (5 bases). The CDR3 contains 14 residues. Germline CDR1 reads SEHNR; CDR2 reads FQNEAQ (reference sequence). V lost 2 bases and J lost 1, with 8 bases in between. The DNA of the CDR3 is TGTGCCAGCAGCTTAAGTACAGGGAACACTGAAGCTTTCTTT. Protein: CASSLSTGNTEAFF. The full variable domain, rest sourced from reference TRBV7-9 and TRBJ1-1, is DTGVSQNPRHKITKRGQNVTFRCDPISEHNRLYWYRQTLGQGPEFLTYFQNEAQLEKSRLLSDRFSAERPKGSFSTLEIQRTEQGDSAMYLCASSLSTGNTEAFFGQGTRLTVV.

The chain is built from TRBV18 and TRBJ2-2; 8 nucleotides align to TRBD1. Germline V CDR1 and CDR2: KGHSH, LQKENI. The V gene end was trimmed by 2 bases and the J gene end by 2 bases; junction bases not matched to a gene: 1. This CDR3 is 15 amino acids long. In DNA, the CDR3 is TGTGCCAGCTCACCAGGACAGGGAAACACCGGGGAGCTGTTTTTT. Translation: CASSPGQGNTGELFF. Looking up the rest from reference TRBV18 and TRBJ2-2 gives the full variable domain: NAGVMQNPRHLVRRRGQEARLRCSPMKGHSHVYWYRQLPEEGLKFMVYLQKENIIDESGMPKERFSAEFPKEGPSILRIQQVVRGDSAAYFCASSPGQGNTGELFFGEGSRLTVL.

CDR3 protein: CASSISSQGADYGYTF. CDR3 coding DNA: TGTGCCAGTAGTATTTCTTCCCAGGGGGCAGACTATGGCTACACCTTC. The V gene is TRBV19, the J gene TRBJ1-2; TRBD1 aligns across 8 bases. The V segment lost 3 bases and the J segment 3 bases; nucleotides outside the gene matches: 9. Germline loops: CDR1 LNHDA, CDR2 SQIVND (reference sequence). There are 16 residues in the CDR3. Full variable domain (outside the CDR3, taken from reference TRBV19 and TRBJ1-2): DGGITQSPKYLFRKEGQNVTLSCEQNLNHDAMYWYRQDPGQGLRLIYYSQIVNDFQKGDIAEGYSVSREKKESFPLTVTSAQKNPTAFYLCASSISSQGADYGYTFGSGTRLTVV.

The chain is built from TRBV5-1 and TRBJ1-1; no firm D call. Trimming took off 4 bases at V and 4 bases at J, with 11 bases between the two ends. The germline CDR1 and CDR2 sequences are SGHRS and YFSETQ. CDR3 length: 13 amino acids. The DNA for the CDR3 is TGCGCCAGCAGCCTTGTAGAAGGCACTGAAGCTTTCTTT. It translates to CASSLVEGTEAFF.

This clone appeared many times. The J gene is TRBJ1-1, the V gene TRBV20-1; no clear D. The CDR3 is 14 residues long. Trimming cost V 0 bases and J 4 bases, with 12 bases left between them. CDR1 and CDR2 (germline): DFQATT, SNEGSKA (reference sequence). The CDR3 region has the DNA TGCAGTGCTAGAGAGGAAGGACCGACCACTGAAGCTTTCTTT. This encodes CSAREEGPTTEAFF.

This clone was picked up a small number of times. This sequence joins TRBV6-1 and TRBJ2-7; D perhaps matches TRBD2 (5 bases). The ends were cut back, 7 bases at V and 3 bases at J, with 16 bases in the middle. Germline lookup yields CDR1 MNHNS and CDR2 SASEGT. This CDR3 is built from 14 residues. CDR3 DNA sequence: TGTGCCAGCACTGATGGGCTAGGGAGCTACGAGCAGTACTTC. It codes for CASTDGLGSYEQYF.

In its sample, this clone was seen many times. This sequence joins TRBV7-9 and TRBJ2-5; D is undetermined. V gave up 4 bases and J gave up 2 bases, with 8 bases separating them. Germline V gene sequence: CDR1 SEHNR, CDR2 FQNEAQ (reference sequence). The CDR3 has 13 residues. The CDR3 region is CASSSRQQETQYF. CDR3 DNA: TGTGCCAGCAGCTCCAGACAACAAGAGACCCAGTACTTC.

The V call is TRBV5-1, the J call TRBJ2-1; no firm D call. The CDR3 totals 15 residues. The V gene lost 0 bases and the J gene lost 0 bases, with 7 bases spanning the gap. Per germline, CDR1 SGHRS and CDR2 YFSETQ. CDR3 DNA sequence: TGCGCCAGCAGCTTGGGTCTGAGCTCCTACAATGAGCAGTTCTTC. Protein: CASSLGLSSYNEQFF.

This clone was seen only a few times. This sequence joins TRBV12-3 or TRBV12-4 and TRBJ1-4; tentative D call: TRBD1 (5 bases). With 3 bases removed from V and 7 bases from J, the gap between germline ends came to 6 bases. CDR3 length: 12 amino acids. The CDR3 spells CASSLGGEKLFF. CDR3 coding DNA: TGTGCCAGCAGTTTGGGGGGTGAAAAACTGTTTTTT.

V is TRBV6-2 or TRBV6-3 and J is TRBJ2-1; TRBD1 agrees at 7 bases. CDR3 size: 18 residues. V lost 5 bases to trimming and J lost 4 bases; unmatched junction nucleotides: 17. Germline CDR1 is MNHEY and CDR2 is SVGEGT. This CDR3 reads CASSHRDSQPKQYNEQFF. The CDR3 region has the DNA TGTGCCAGCAGTCACCGGGACAGCCAACCAAAACAATACAATGAGCAGTTCTTC.

The chain combines TRBV28 with TRBJ2-7, with D possibly being TRBD2 (6 bases). Per germline, CDR1 MDHEN and CDR2 SYDVKM. The V and J ends lost 8 bases and 6 bases respectively, with 14 bases between them. The CDR3 has 12 residues. The CDR3 nucleotides read TGTGCCAGCTCCACTTCGGGGGTCGAGCAGTACTTC. Amino acid sequence: CASSTSGVEQYF.

This clone was observed a single time. The chain couples TRBV5-5 to TRBJ2-7; D might be TRBD2 (5 bases). This CDR3 comprises 16 residues. Trimming took off 0 bases at V and 0 bases at J, with 13 bases between the two ends. Germline V gene sequence: CDR1 SGHKS, CDR2 YYEKEE (reference sequence). The CDR3 loop is CASSLEGDGGSYEQYF. As DNA, the CDR3 is TGTGCCAGCAGCTTGGAAGGTGATGGAGGCTCCTACGAGCAGTACTTC.

This clone has at least ten counts. This sequence joins TRBV11-2 and TRBJ1-4; D is unresolved. CDR1 SGHAT and CDR2 FQNNGV come from the germline V gene. This CDR3 has 13 residues. Trimming took off 0 bases at V and 10 bases at J, with 9 bases between the two ends. CDR3 in DNA: TGTGCCAGCAGCTTAGATACGGGAGGAAAACTGTTTTTT. Its translation is CASSLDTGGKLFF.

The rearrangement links TRBV28 to TRBJ2-7; D is unresolved. CDR3 length equals 14 residues. Germline lookup yields CDR1 MDHEN and CDR2 SYDVKM. Trimming took off 6 bases at V and 10 bases at J, with 22 bases between the two ends. CDR3 DNA sequence: TGTGCCAGCAGCCTGATCGTGGGGTCCTACTATCAGTACTTC. Translating it yields CASSLIVGSYYQYF.

This clone was detected only a few times. J is TRBJ2-5 and V is TRBV15; D perhaps matches TRBD1 (5 bases). CDR1 is LNHNV, CDR2 YYDKDF, per germline (reference sequence). CDR3 length: 16 residues. V was cut by 5 bases and J by 3 bases, with 19 bases left in between. CDR3 in amino acids: CATSPWMGQEKETQYF. The DNA of the CDR3 is TGTGCCACCAGCCCATGGATGGGGCAGGAGAAAGAGACCCAGTACTTC.

This clone ranks as medium-sized. CDR3 in DNA: TGTGCCAGCAGCCAACCGGGACAGGAGCAGTTCTTC. The encoded protein is CASSQPGQEQFF. The chain employs TRBV11-3 and TRBJ2-1, with 7 bases fitting TRBD1. This CDR3 has 12 amino acids. With V trimmed by 5 bases and J by 10 bases, 5 bases remained unmatched. CDR1 and CDR2 (germline): SGHNT, YENEEA. The full variable domain, its missing parts supplied by reference TRBV11-3 and TRBJ2-1, is EAGVVQSPRYKIIEKKQPVAFWCNPISGHNTLYWYLQNLGQGPELLIRYENEEAVDDSQLPKDRFSAERLKGVDSTLKIQPAELGDSAVYLCASSQPGQEQFFGPGTRLTVL.

On this clone itself: Sequence at one end of the junction differs from germline and may be a read error. J is TRBJ2-7 and V is TRBV7-8; 9 bases fit TRBD1. Germline CDR1 is SGHVS and CDR2 is FQNEAQ. The CDR3 length is 14 residues. As DNA, the CDR3 is TGTGCCATCAGCTTATCGTTGGACAGGGGCGAGCAGTACTTC. It is translated as CAISLSLDRGEQYF.

This clone was seen at least ten times. This rearrangement joins TRBV10-3 to TRBJ2-3, with D hard to call. CDR3 length equals 14 residues. Trimming removed 10 bases from V and 0 bases from J, with 14 bases in between. CDR1 ENHRY and CDR2 SYGVKD come from the germline V gene. The CDR3 region has the DNA TGTGCCACGGCGTCCGGAACTAGCACAGATACGCAGTATTTT. It translates to CATASGTSTDTQYF.

The J gene is TRBJ2-1, the V gene TRBV7-2; D gene ambiguous. In germline, CDR1 is SGHTA, CDR2 FQGNSA. V lost 4 bases, J lost 2 bases, and 9 bases lay in between. The CDR3 totals 14 residues. This CDR3 reads CASSSGVPYNEQFF. The CDR3 DNA reads TGTGCCAGCAGCTCAGGAGTTCCCTACAATGAGCAGTTCTTC. Filled out from reference TRBV7-2 and TRBJ2-1, the complete variable domain reads GAGVSQSPSNKVTEKGKDVELRCDPISGHTALYWYRQSLGQGLEFLIYFQGNSAPDKSGLPSDRFSAERTGGSVSTLTIQRTQQEDSAVYLCASSSGVPYNEQFFGPGTRLTVL.

This chain uses TRBV13 with TRBJ1-1, with D uncertain. Germline-derived CDR1 and CDR2 are PRHDT and FYEKMQ (reference sequence). Trimming removed 10 bases at V and 4 bases at J, with 13 bases between. This CDR3 region has 12 residues. The CDR3 DNA reads as TGTGCCACCGAAGGGTCTTTCACTGAAGCTTTCTTT. This encodes CATEGSFTEAFF.

Relative to its sample, this clone is medium-sized. CDR3 DNA: TGTGCCAGTTCCTCGACGACCAACTATGGCTACACCTTC. This codes for CASSSTTNYGYTF. V usage is TRBV18 and J usage is TRBJ1-2; D unclear. Germline V lookup: CDR1 KGHSH, CDR2 LQKENI. V was trimmed by 9 bases and J by 2 bases, leaving 13 bases between them. CDR3 length equals 13 residues.

The table lists this clone with a few counts. V and J are TRBV6-1 and TRBJ2-7; weak D call: TRBD2 (6 bases). V was trimmed by 6 bases and J by 0 bases, leaving 12 bases between them. Germline V lookup: CDR1 MNHNS, CDR2 SASEGT. The CDR3 runs 14 residues. The CDR3 reads CASRGLASSYEQYF. CDR3 DNA sequence: TGTGCCAGCAGGGGACTGGCAAGCTCCTACGAGCAGTACTTC.

The chain joins TRBV11-2 to TRBJ1-5; tentative D call: TRBD1 (5 bases). This CDR3 comprises 13 residues. Germline CDR1 reads SGHAT; CDR2 reads FQNNGV. Trimming shortened V by 5 bases and J by 0 bases, and 5 bases separated the two germline ends. The CDR3 protein is CASSQGSNQPQHF. The CDR3 DNA reads as TGTGCCAGCAGCCAGGGTAGCAATCAGCCCCAGCATTTT.

This clone has a count of ten or more. V gene TRBV30 combines with J gene TRBJ2-7; 15 bases align to TRBD2. Germline values: CDR1 GTSNPN, CDR2 SVGIG (reference sequence). CDR3 length equals 21 residues. The J segment lost 2 bases and the V segment lost 5 bases, leaving 22 bases of the junction unmatched. CDR3 bases: TGTGCCTGGCAGACCAAAAGCCCCGGGACTAGCGGGGGGCCCGTCCCCTACGAGCAGTACTTC. Its translation is CAWQTKSPGTSGGPVPYEQYF.

The chain recombines TRBV6-1 with TRBJ2-2; D perhaps matches TRBD1 (6 bases). This CDR3 has 14 residues. Germline V lookup: CDR1 MNHNS, CDR2 SASEGT. V was clipped by 4 bases and J by 3 bases, with 9 bases between them. In DNA, the CDR3 is TGTGCCAGCAGTGGACAGGCGGACACCGGGGAGCTGTTTTTT. It encodes CASSGQADTGELFF.

V is TRBV27 and J is TRBJ1-2; 8 bases are a match to TRBD1. CDR1 MNHEY and CDR2 SMNVEV come from the germline V gene (reference sequence). This CDR3 is built from 19 residues. The junction had 19 bases not matched to a gene; V was cut back by 4 bases and J by 3 bases. CDR3 sequence: CASSSSGPGTGLSDYGYTF. The CDR3 DNA reads as TGTGCCAGCAGTTCGTCGGGCCCCGGGACAGGTCTCTCCGACTATGGCTACACCTTC.

This clone was counted at least ten times. The chain's CDR3 is CASSQDLGGYTF. In DNA form, the CDR3 reads TGTGCCAGCAGCCAAGACCTCGGGGGCTACACCTTC. The J gene is TRBJ1-2, the V gene TRBV3-1; no clear D gene. Germline values: CDR1 LGHDT, CDR2 YNNKEL (reference sequence). V shed 0 bases and J shed 8 bases, with 7 bases lying between them. The CDR3 totals 12 residues.

This clone was detected ten times or more. V usage is TRBV20-1 and J usage is TRBJ1-1; no clear D. The CDR3 length is 13 residues. V was shortened by 3 bases and J by 4 bases, with 12 bases between the two germline ends. Germline loops: CDR1 DFQATT, CDR2 SNEGSKA (reference sequence). The CDR3 here is CSARFLGGTEAFF. CDR3 DNA sequence: TGCAGTGCTAGGTTTTTGGGAGGCACTGAAGCTTTCTTT.